This T cell receptor (beta chain) appears in the sequencing data of a study of human T cells and chemical hapten exposure. For the study at large: TCR yields per sample varied, mainly owing to small pooled library volume differences.

This clonotype was detected many times. As to time point: patch test 3, about 24 weeks after DPC sensitization. The treatment is: therapeutic diphenylcyclopropenone sensitization with weekly scalp DPC. This CDR3 has 16 residues. The V and J ends lost 4 bases and 1 base, in that order; junction bases with no gene match: 6. In TCRdb, the RACE reads were re-called with MiXCR into one record per CDR3 protein. In the table there are 80,000 to 100,000 distinct CDR3 sequences, 11% of which are singletons. The clonotype originates from a woman aged 50 to 60 with alopecia areata. Some clones in this sample may be carry-over from other donors' samples. The J gene is TRBJ2-3, the V gene TRBV12-3 or TRBV12-4, with 9 bases fitting TRBD2. The specimen was whole blood, collected in connection with sensitization to the hapten diphenylcyclopropenone (DPC). The CDR3 DNA follows: TGTGCCAGCAGTTCAAGACGACTAGCGGGCACAGATACGCAGTATTTT. It specifies CASSSRRLAGTDTQYF.